Below, 17 T cell receptor beta chains from the same sample are listed, as sequenced in a study of cytomegalovirus exposure and HLA in healthy donors. The PCR had 60 Vbeta and 13 Jbeta primers. The method was immunoSEQ multiplex PCR; TCRdb's version includes in-frame clones alone and lacks a portion of them. The sample includes under 130,000 clones, roughly 71% of them seen just once. Sequencing was carried out using PBMCs. Receptors originate from a man in his forties or fifties in good health and CMV-seropositive.

J is TRBJ1-1 and V is TRBV10-1; unclear D gene. From germline, CDR1 is WNHNN and CDR2 SYGVQD (reference sequence). There are 13 residues in the CDR3. V lost 0 bases, J lost 7 bases, and 9 bases lay in between. CDR3 amino acids: CASSESGGGEAFF. The DNA for the CDR3 is TGCGCCAGCAGTGAGTCCGGTGGCGGTGAAGCTTTCTTT.

V gene TRBV29-1 combines with J gene TRBJ2-3, with 7 bases aligning to TRBD1. CDR1 SQVTM and CDR2 ANQGSEA come from the germline V gene. The CDR3 is made up of 14 amino acids. J gave up 4 bases and V 6 bases, and 10 bases lay outside the gene matches. CDR3 amino acids: CSVTLTGVPDTQYF. CDR3 nucleotides: TGCAGCGTAACCCTCACAGGGGTCCCAGATACGCAGTATTTT.

The chain is built from TRBV11-3 and TRBJ2-7, with a weak D call TRBD1 (7 bases). This CDR3 has 15 amino acids. V gave up 5 bases and J gave up 6 bases, with 20 bases separating them. Germline V CDR1 and CDR2: SGHNT, YENEEA. DNA of the CDR3: TGTGCCAGCAGCACGACGGGACAGCCGGGAGCCGAGCAGTACTTC. The encoded protein is CASSTTGQPGAEQYF. The whole variable domain, remainder taken from reference TRBV11-3 and TRBJ2-7, is EAGVVQSPRYKIIEKKQPVAFWCNPISGHNTLYWYLQNLGQGPELLIRYENEEAVDDSQLPKDRFSAERLKGVDSTLKIQPAELGDSAVYLCASSTTGQPGAEQYFGPGTRLTVT.

The V gene is TRBV28, the J gene TRBJ2-5; 11 nucleotides agree with TRBD1. The CDR3 spans 17 residues. V was pared by 4 bases and J by 4 bases, with 11 bases of the junction left unmatched. Germline CDR1 is MDHEN and CDR2 is SYDVKM. The CDR3 is CASSSPFRTGGLETQYF. Written as DNA, the CDR3 is TGTGCCAGCAGTTCACCCTTCAGGACAGGGGGCTTAGAGACCCAGTACTTC.

The chain couples TRBV7-9 to TRBJ2-1, with 7 bases matching TRBD2. Unmatched junction bases numbered 10, after V lost 4 bases and J lost 4 bases. Germline-derived CDR1 and CDR2 are SEHNR and FQNEAQ (reference sequence). The CDR3 is 16 residues long. This CDR3 is CASSSPLKRDYNEQFF. CDR3 nucleotides: TGTGCCAGCAGCTCCCCATTAAAGCGGGATTACAATGAGCAGTTCTTC.

The chain carries TRBV4-3 and TRBJ1-2; the match to TRBD1 covers 9 bases. Germline CDR1 is LGHNA and CDR2 is YSLEER. CDR3 length: 16 residues. Germline trimming cut 5 bases from V and 8 bases from J; bases unmatched to any gene: 15. CDR3 bases: TGCGCCAGCAGCTCAAGAGGTACACAGGGGGCGCTGGGCTACACCTTC. It codes for CASSSRGTQGALGYTF.

The CDR3 DNA reads as TGTGCCAGCAGTCTGCGGGAGGACGGGTTCGACGAGCAGTACTTC. Encoded protein: CASSLREDGFDEQYF. The chain joins TRBV28 to TRBJ2-7; TRBD2 aligns across 8 bases. The junction had 11 bases not matched to a gene; V was cut back by 5 bases and J by 5 bases. Germline CDR1 and CDR2: MDHEN and SYDVKM. The CDR3 is 15 residues long.

The chain carries TRBV6-5 and TRBJ1-5; a possible D gene is TRBD1 (5 bases). V dropped 5 bases and J dropped 7 bases, with 12 bases sitting between them. Per germline, CDR1 MNHEY and CDR2 SVGAGI. This CDR3 contains 13 residues. The CDR3 sequence: CASSRQYDQPQHF. The CDR3 nucleotides are TGTGCCAGCAGTCGACAGTACGACCAGCCCCAGCATTTT.

This CDR3 reads CASSTGTGRDFEAFF. CDR3 in DNA: TGTGCCAGCAGCACAGGGACAGGGAGGGACTTTGAAGCTTTCTTT. The genes are TRBV7-3 and TRBJ1-1; 9 bases are shared with TRBD1. Per the germline V gene, CDR1 is SGHTA and CDR2 is FQGTGA. This CDR3 is 15 amino acids long. V was clipped by 5 bases and J by 7 bases; unmatched bases: 11.

The CDR3 sequence is CASRLQGIRTGELFF. The CDR3 DNA is TGTGCCAGCAGACTTCAGGGAATTCGAACCGGGGAGCTGTTTTTT. The rearrangement uses TRBV28 and TRBJ2-2, with a weak D call TRBD1 (5 bases). Trimming pared 6 bases from V and 5 bases from J, leaving 16 bases between. CDR1 is MDHEN and CDR2 is SYDVKM in the germline V gene. The CDR3 is 15 residues long.

Details on this clone: Other nucleotide sequences in the sample specify the same CDR3. CDR3 coding DNA: TGTGCCAGCAGTGAAAGAGAAACAGATACGCAGTATTTT. Translating it yields CASSERETDTQYF. The chain recombines TRBV6-4 with TRBJ2-3; D unresolved. Germline CDR1 is MRHNA and CDR2 is SNTAGT. With 3 bases removed from V and 3 bases from J, the gap between germline ends came to 7 bases. The CDR3 consists of 13 residues.

The CDR3 region has the DNA TGTGCCAGCAGCGGGGCGGGACAGGATAAAGAGACCCAGTACTTC. This sequence encodes CASSGAGQDKETQYF. The chain has TRBV5-4 and TRBJ2-5, with TRBD1 matching over 8 bases. The V gene's germline CDR1 is SGHNT and CDR2 YYREEE (reference sequence). V gave up 4 bases and J gave up 3 bases; unmatched junction bases: 8. There are 15 residues in the CDR3.

The CDR3 nucleotides read TGTGCCAGCAGCGCGGGTCCGGGGGGTCCCTATGGCTACACCTTC. This gives the protein CASSAGPGGPYGYTF. The chain links TRBV7-2 to TRBJ1-2, with a weak D call TRBD1 (5 bases). V dropped 5 bases and J dropped 4 bases, with 17 bases sitting between them. Germline loops: CDR1 SGHTA, CDR2 FQGNSA. This CDR3 has 15 amino acids. The whole variable domain, remainder taken from reference TRBV7-2 and TRBJ1-2, is GAGVSQSPSNKVTEKGKDVELRCDPISGHTALYWYRQSLGQGLEFLIYFQGNSAPDKSGLPSDRFSAERTGGSVSTLTIQRTQQEDSAVYLCASSAGPGGPYGYTFGSGTRLTVV.

The chain carries TRBV2 and TRBJ1-1; D is ambiguous. Trimming shortened V by 6 bases and J by 0 bases, and 11 bases separated the two germline ends. The length of the CDR3 is 14 residues. The germline gives CDR1 SNHLY, CDR2 FYNNEI. The CDR3 nucleotides read TGTGCCAGCAGCCCTGACACCTTGAACACTGAAGCTTTCTTT. Amino acids: CASSPDTLNTEAFF.

CDR3 nucleotides: TGTGCCAGCAGCCCCCCTACTAGCAGGTACGAGCAGTACTTC. This sequence encodes CASSPPTSRYEQYF. The genes are TRBV13 and TRBJ2-7; TRBD2 might be the D (6 bases). The CDR3 contains 14 residues. Trimming cost V 5 bases and J 4 bases, with 15 bases left between them. From germline, CDR1 is PRHDT and CDR2 FYEKMQ (reference sequence). The full variable domain, with the rest looked up from reference TRBV13 and TRBJ2-7, is AAGVIQSPRHLIKEKRETATLKCYPIPRHDTVYWYQQGPGQDPQFLISFYEKMQSDKGSIPDRFSAQQFSDYHSELNMSSLELGDSALYFCASSPPTSRYEQYFGPGTRLTVT.

This clone showed up just a few times. The chain recombines TRBV7-9 with TRBJ2-1; 16 bases are shared with TRBD2. The CDR3 sequence is 17 residues long. Looked up from germline, CDR1 is SEHNR and CDR2 is FQNEAQ (reference sequence). The junction had 10 bases not matched to a gene; V was cut back by 5 bases and J by 9 bases. The CDR3 coding sequence is TGTGCCAGCAGCACAGTGGGGACTAGCGGGAGGGCCGGTGAGCAGTTCTTC. This sequence encodes CASSTVGTSGRAGEQFF.

This clone was counted a few times. The chain has TRBV5-1 and TRBJ2-1; 10 nucleotides line up with TRBD2. The germline CDR1 and CDR2 sequences are SGHRS and YFSETQ. This CDR3 has 16 amino acids. The V segment lost 0 bases and the J segment 4 bases; nucleotides outside the gene matches: 4. The CDR3 DNA is TGCGCCAGCAGCTTGGTCGGGACTAGCGATTACAATGAGCAGTTCTTC. Translated: CASSLVGTSDYNEQFF.